This TCR beta chain was recovered during a study of T cell responses to AZD1222 COVID-19 vaccine. The overall study: Second-dose intervals near 4 or 12 weeks were combined.

Sequencing was performed with immunoSEQ multiplex PCR; in TCRdb, only in-frame clones are kept and a portion is missing. The table has around 150,000 clones, around 90% seen once. The CDR3 consists of 15 residues. Germline loops: CDR1 KGHSH, CDR2 LQKENI. Trimming took 5 bases from V and 1 from J; bases not matched to a gene: 5. This rearrangement joins TRBV18 to TRBJ1-5; 7 bases map to TRBD1. This TCR was recovered from an adult in good health. The sample consisted of peripheral blood, taken on day 0 of AZD1222 vaccination. CDR3 residues: CASSGTGASNQPQHF. DNA for the CDR3: TGTGCCAGCTCAGGAACAGGGGCGAGCAATCAGCCCCAGCATTTT.